This T cell receptor beta chain was captured in a study of T cells in Graves' hyperthyroidism and ophthalmopathy. V shed 6 bases and J shed 0 bases, with 15 bases lying between them. The CDR3 is made up of 15 amino acids. Germline CDR1 and CDR2: DFQATT and SNEGSKA (reference sequence). TCR beta CDR3 region amplification was performed from RNA transcripts. TCR CDR3 underwent first-round RT-PCR with the HTBI primer set. Using its own MiXCR run on the multiplex PCR reads, TCRdb lists one record per CDR3 protein. The profile shows about 420,000 distinct CDR3 sequences, approximately 13% of them singletons. This clonotype has at least ten counts.

The receptor's source is a woman under 30 with Graves' hyperthyroidism. The chain joins TRBV20-1 to TRBJ2-1; D gene uncertain. Sequencing used blood. The CDR3 spells CSALSLSNSYNEQFF. The CDR3 nucleotides are TGCAGTGCCCTGAGCCTATCCAACTCCTACAATGAGCAGTTCTTC.